This T cell receptor (beta chain) was identified during a study of shared T cell receptors in the human thymus. Method: immunoSEQ multiplex PCR; TCRdb's copy keeps in-frame clones and lacks some. The sample lists approximately 400,000 clones; around 93% were seen once. Material: thymocytes. The source is a human donor.

In DNA form, the CDR3 reads TGTGCCAGTAGTATTAGCGGGAGGCCCTTTAGTGAGCAGTTCTTC. Encoded protein: CASSISGRPFSEQFF. The gene calls are TRBV19 and TRBJ2-1; 10 positions match TRBD2. Looked up from germline, CDR1 is LNHDA and CDR2 is SQIVND (reference sequence). V shed 3 bases and J 9 bases; nucleotides not matched to a gene: 8. This CDR3 spans 15 amino acids.